This TCR beta chain was retrieved from a study of CD8 T cells in ankylosing spondylitis. Study-wide points: Matched ankylosing spondylitis synovial fluid reportedly showed significant enrichment of disease-linked clones. Disease-linked clones had a CD8+ phenotype and relatively low frequency in peripheral blood. What appeared characteristic of ankylosing spondylitis blood was a TCR beta motif of eight highly homologous variants.

The CDR3 spans 15 residues. V was trimmed by 6 bases and J by 0 bases, leaving 15 bases between them. Germline-derived CDR1 and CDR2 are MNHEY and SMNVEV (reference sequence). Generation of TCR beta libraries employed quantitative 5'-RACE incorporating molecular barcodes. TCRdb reprocessed the 5' RACE reads with MiXCR, giving one entry per CDR3 protein. The sample has 700,000 to 1,000,000 distinct CDR3 sequences; about 10% are singletons. A note on this clonotype: Its antigen is undetermined.

This clonotype was obtained from a male donor with ankylosing spondylitis. V gene TRBV27 combines with J gene TRBJ2-7; D is ambiguous. Sample: blood, either unsorted or a sorted T cell fraction (not recorded which). CDR3: CASRPQPGSSYEQYF. CDR3 sequence (DNA): TGTGCCAGCAGACCCCAACCCGGCAGCTCCTACGAGCAGTACTTC.